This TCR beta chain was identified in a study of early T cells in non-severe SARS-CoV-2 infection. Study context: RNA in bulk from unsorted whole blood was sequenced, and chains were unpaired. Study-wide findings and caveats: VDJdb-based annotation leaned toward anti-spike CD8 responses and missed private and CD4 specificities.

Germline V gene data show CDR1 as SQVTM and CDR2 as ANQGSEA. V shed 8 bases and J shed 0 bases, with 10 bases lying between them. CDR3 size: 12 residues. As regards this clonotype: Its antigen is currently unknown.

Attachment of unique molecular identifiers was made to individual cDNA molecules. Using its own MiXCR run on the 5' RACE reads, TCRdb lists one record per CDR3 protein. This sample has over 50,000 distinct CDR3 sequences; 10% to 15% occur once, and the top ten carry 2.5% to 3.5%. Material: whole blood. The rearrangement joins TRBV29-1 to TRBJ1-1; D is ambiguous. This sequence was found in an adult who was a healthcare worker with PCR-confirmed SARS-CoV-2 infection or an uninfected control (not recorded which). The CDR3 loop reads CSPGRLNTEAFF. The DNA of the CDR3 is TGCAGCCCCGGGCGGTTGAACACTGAAGCTTTCTTT. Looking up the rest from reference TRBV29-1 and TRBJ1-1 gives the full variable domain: SAVISQKPSRDICQRGTSLTIQCQVDSQVTMMFWYRQQPGQSLTLIATANQGSEATYESGFVIDKFPISRPNLTFSTLTVSNMSPEDSSIYLCSPGRLNTEAFFGQGTRLTVV.